The sequence of this T cell receptor beta chain was determined in a study of monozygotic twins with inflammatory bowel disease. This CDR3 is built from 12 residues. Looked up from germline, CDR1 is MNHEY and CDR2 is SMNVEV (reference sequence). A note on this clonotype: Its cognate antigen is unknown.

TCR libraries were prepared from 3,500 to 4,500 ng total RNA each. Nested PCRs (approximately 17 and 9 cycles, two total) were applied to TCRalpha and TCRbeta cDNA. TCRdb reprocessed the 5' RACE reads, keeping one entry per CDR3 protein, no DNA. In total, the table holds about 330,000 distinct CDR3 sequences. Study-level results: Distinct T cell subtypes could not be told apart.

The sample taken for sequencing was blood. This clonotype was obtained from a human donor with ulcerative colitis or Crohn's disease, or a healthy co-twin of an affected twin (not recorded which). The V and J genes are TRBV27 and TRBJ1-2; TCRdb returns TRBD1, unconfirmable since there is no DNA. This CDR3 is CASWTGPYGYTF.